This T cell receptor beta chain was recovered during a study of blood T cell repertoires in COVID-19. Study background: Samples of COVID-19 (acute and convalescent) were obtained from the United States, Italy and Spain. PBMCs, B-cell-depleted T cells, or T cells provided the cDNA or gDNA that made up the material.

This clone was found once. Looked up from germline, CDR1 is MNHEY and CDR2 is SMNVEV (reference sequence). The CDR3 totals 14 residues. The V gene end was trimmed by 10 bases and the J gene end by 5 bases; junction bases not matched to a gene: 12. Original processing methods: How many nucleated cells were present was estimated from reference gene primer amplification. Using immunoSEQ multiplex PCR, the repertoire was profiled, and TCRdb retains in-frame clones only, with some absent. That table gives V, J and clone size, and the DNA gave D and trimming. Among 150,000 to 200,000 clones, 70% to 85% were seen once, and the ten largest hold roughly 20%.

V usage is TRBV27 and J usage is TRBJ2-7; 9 bases line up with TRBD1. The source is a woman older than 75 with acute or convalescent COVID-19. The sample was peripheral blood. The CDR3 reads CATISGQGRNEQYF. In nucleotides, the CDR3 is TGTGCCACTATTTCGGGACAGGGTCGGAACGAGCAGTACTTC.